Below, 16 T cell receptor beta chains from the same sample are listed, as sequenced in a study of blood T cells in healthy people across ages. A second PCR of about 7 to 12 cycles used a sample-barcoded 5' primer and a J-beta primer mix. TCRdb redid the calling of the 5' RACE reads with MiXCR, one entry per CDR3 protein. In the table there are roughly 1,100,000 distinct CDR3 sequences, roughly a quarter of which are singletons. These data were also filed under a second study, of T cells of mothers and their children.

The sample taken for sequencing was blood. These receptors originate from a girl aged 2 to 9 in good health.

This chain connects TRBV7-6 to TRBJ2-7; tentatively, D is TRBD1 (5 bases). Germline loops: CDR1 SGHVS, CDR2 FNYEAQ. The germline V and J ends were trimmed by 1 base and 4 bases, with 11 bases remaining between them. The CDR3 consists of 14 residues. For the CDR3, the DNA is TGTGCCAGCAGCTTAGGTGGGGCCCTGTACGAGCAGTACTTC. Protein product: CASSLGGALYEQYF.

The rearrangement joins TRBV7-3 to TRBJ2-1, with 15 bases that match TRBD2. J gave up 10 bases and V 2 bases, and 6 bases lay outside the gene matches. Germline lookup yields CDR1 SGHTA and CDR2 FQGTGA. The CDR3 runs to 16 residues. For the CDR3, the DNA is TGTGCCAGCAGCTTACGGGGGACTAGCGGGAGGCGGGAGCAGTTCTTC. It yields the protein CASSLRGTSGRREQFF. The whole variable domain, filled in from reference TRBV7-3 and TRBJ2-1, reads GAGVSQTPSNKVTEKGKYVELRCDPISGHTALYWYRQSLGQGPEFLIYFQGTGAADDSGLPNDRFFAVRPEGSVSTLKIQRTERGDSAVYLCASSLRGTSGRREQFFGPGTRLTVL.

A few counts support this clonotype. The chain uses TRBV6-2 or TRBV6-3 and TRBJ2-1; tentative D call: TRBD2 (5 bases). Trimming removed 7 bases from V and 6 bases from J, with 19 bases in between. The germline V gene encodes CDR1 MNHEY and CDR2 SVGEGT. This CDR3 comprises 15 residues. CDR3 in DNA: TGTGCCAGCAACCTCGGGATAGGGATAGTCAATGAGCAGTTCTTC. Protein product: CASNLGIGIVNEQFF.

This clonotype has more than one count but fewer than ten. This sequence joins TRBV4-1 and TRBJ1-1; tentative D call: TRBD1 (5 bases). Germline-derived CDR1 and CDR2 are MGHRA and YSYEKL. The CDR3 consists of 14 residues. V lost 0 bases and J 7 bases, leaving 12 bases between the germline ends. The CDR3 nucleotides read TGCGCCAGCAGCCAAGATCGGGGGAGTGATGAAGCTTTCTTT. Amino acid sequence: CASSQDRGSDEAFF.

The V gene is TRBV20-1, the J gene TRBJ2-7, with a weak D call TRBD1 (5 bases). Germline-derived CDR1 and CDR2 are DFQATT and SNEGSKA (reference sequence). This CDR3 contains 11 residues. Trimming took off 3 bases at V and 6 bases at J, with 9 bases between the two ends. CDR3 DNA: TGCAGTGCTAGCGACAGACTCGAGCAGTACTTC. This encodes CSASDRLEQYF.

V usage is TRBV7-3 and J usage is TRBJ2-3, with TRBD2 matching over 13 bases. Germline values: CDR1 SGHTA, CDR2 FQGTGA. V lost 5 bases to trimming and J lost 5 bases; unmatched junction nucleotides: 7. The CDR3 extends over 16 amino acids. The CDR3 region is CASSPGLAGVGDTQYF. The CDR3 region has the DNA TGTGCCAGCAGCCCTGGACTAGCGGGGGTAGGAGATACGCAGTATTTT. The full variable domain, completed using reference TRBV7-3 and TRBJ2-3, is GAGVSQTPSNKVTEKGKYVELRCDPISGHTALYWYRQSLGQGPEFLIYFQGTGAADDSGLPNDRFFAVRPEGSVSTLKIQRTERGDSAVYLCASSPGLAGVGDTQYFGPGTRLTVL.

This clonotype was counted between two and nine times. The chain has TRBV7-2 and TRBJ2-5; 14 bases match TRBD2. The better agreement between TRBJ2-7 and the DNA end casts doubt on the J call. The germline CDR1 and CDR2 sequences are SGHTA and FQGNSA. There are 18 residues in the CDR3. As DNA, the CDR3 is TGTGCCAGCAGCTTATGGCCCGGGACTAGCGGGGGCCGGGTCGAGCAGTACTTC. Translation: CASSLWPGTSGGRVEQYF.

This clonotype has a handful of counts. V gene TRBV12-3 or TRBV12-4 combines with J gene TRBJ2-7; D is perhaps TRBD2 (5 bases). The germline V and J ends were trimmed by 5 bases and 0 bases, with 14 bases remaining between them. The CDR3 length is 15 residues. CDR3 nucleotides: TGTGCCAGCAGTCTTGCCTCGGAGGTCTCCTACGAGCAGTACTTC. It specifies CASSLASEVSYEQYF.

The V and J genes are TRBV12-3 or TRBV12-4 and TRBJ2-3, with D possibly TRBD2 on 6 matching bases. With 5 bases removed from V and 4 bases from J, the gap between germline ends came to 10 bases. The CDR3 sequence is 13 residues long. CDR3 sequence reads: CASSGWEADTQYF. The CDR3, as DNA: TGTGCCAGCAGTGGGTGGGAGGCAGATACGCAGTATTTT.

This clonotype was detected only a few times. This chain uses TRBV20-1 with TRBJ2-6; D ambiguous. This CDR3 contains 15 residues. Between the trimmed V and J ends, which lost 1 base and 1 base, there was a span of 8 bases. The germline gives CDR1 DFQATT, CDR2 SNEGSKA (reference sequence). Written as DNA, the CDR3 is TGCAGTGCTAGAGGACTCTCGTCTGGGGCCAACGTCCTGACTTTC. It codes for CSARGLSSGANVLTF.

This clonotype was detected only a few times. DNA of the CDR3: TGCGCCAGCAGCCAAGGTTACGATGAGCAGTTCTTC. Its translation is CASSQGYDEQFF. The rearrangement links TRBV4-1 to TRBJ2-1, with unresolved D. V was clipped by 1 base and J by 8 bases, with 6 bases between them. The CDR3 contains 12 residues. From germline, CDR1 is MGHRA and CDR2 YSYEKL.

The J gene is TRBJ1-4, the V gene TRBV19; the D is unclear. Trimming pared 3 bases from V and 8 bases from J, leaving 10 bases between. Germline-derived CDR1 and CDR2 are LNHDA and SQIVND (reference sequence). The CDR3 is 13 amino acids. The CDR3: CASSMDRFEKLFF. The DNA of the CDR3 is TGTGCCAGTAGTATGGATCGGTTCGAAAAACTGTTTTTT.

The chain couples TRBV4-2 to TRBJ1-5; no reliable D call. Germline V CDR1 and CDR2: LGHNA, YNFKEQ. This CDR3 has 16 amino acids. The germline V and J ends were trimmed by 2 bases and 4 bases, with 15 bases remaining between them. This chain's CDR3 is CASSQLTVSKNQPQHF. The DNA of the CDR3 is TGTGCCAGCAGCCAATTAACAGTCTCAAAGAATCAGCCCCAGCATTTT.

This clonotype was observed a few times. The CDR3, as DNA: TGTGCCAGCAGCCCCCCATCTGGAAACACCATATATTTT. This gives the protein CASSPPSGNTIYF. V usage is TRBV9 and J usage is TRBJ1-3; D is uncertain. Germline lookup yields CDR1 SGDLS and CDR2 YYNGEE. The CDR3 is made up of 13 amino acids. V was cut by 4 bases and J by 1 base, with 6 bases left in between.

This chain links TRBV6-6 with TRBJ2-2; perhaps TRBD2 as D (6 bases). The CDR3 covers 15 residues. Trimming stripped 5 bases from V and 4 bases from J, with 14 bases between. Germline assignment: CDR1 MNHNY and CDR2 SVGAGI (reference sequence). CDR3 coding DNA: TGTGCCAGCAGTAGCGGGCGGCGGGCCACCGGGGAGCTGTTTTTT. It encodes CASSSGRRATGELFF.

This clonotype was found a few times. CDR3 sequence: CASASRVGTEAFF. The CDR3 nucleotides read TGTGCCAGCGCCAGCAGGGTTGGAACTGAAGCTTTCTTT. J is TRBJ1-1 and V is TRBV28; maybe TRBD1 (5 bases). V was trimmed by 8 bases and J by 5 bases, leaving 15 bases between them. The CDR3 consists of 13 residues. CDR1 and CDR2 (germline): MDHEN, SYDVKM.